Listed here are 30 T cell receptor beta chains from one sample, sequenced in a study of T cell changes during pregnancy in multiple sclerosis. The protocol was immunoSEQ multiplex PCR, while the TCRdb copy is restricted to in-frame clones and leaves out a portion. The sample records under 150,000 clones, around 97% being singletons. Here the sequenced sample was peripheral blood, taken after pregnancy. The source of these receptors is a female donor with multiple sclerosis, enrolled in a pregnancy study.

The gene calls are TRBV27 and TRBJ2-7; 10 bases map to TRBD2. The CDR3 loop spans 15 amino acids. Germline V gene sequence: CDR1 MNHEY, CDR2 SMNVEV (reference sequence). With 2 bases clipped from V and 5 bases from J, the junction kept 6 bases outside the gene matches. CDR3 residues: CASSLESSGSDEQYF. The CDR3 DNA reads as TGTGCCAGCAGTTTAGAGTCTAGCGGGAGCGACGAGCAGTACTTC.

This chain uses TRBV5-4 with TRBJ2-7, with D maybe TRBD1 (6 bases). The CDR3 is 13 residues long. Trimming took 5 bases from V and 0 from J, leaving 9 bases between them. CDR1 and CDR2 (germline): SGHNT, YYREEE (reference sequence). The chain's CDR3 is CASSKTGSYEQYF. The DNA for the CDR3 is TGTGCCAGCAGTAAGACAGGCTCCTACGAGCAGTACTTC.

This sequence joins TRBV9 and TRBJ2-1; TRBD2 agrees at 14 bases. The CDR3 consists of 16 residues. The germline V gene encodes CDR1 SGDLS and CDR2 YYNGEE. Trimming at V came to 4 bases and at J to 6 bases, leaving 6 bases not matched to a gene. The CDR3 spells CASSSIGTSGSNEQFF. CDR3 in DNA: TGTGCCAGCAGCTCCATAGGGACTAGCGGGAGCAATGAGCAGTTCTTC.

The genes are TRBV15 and TRBJ1-1, with 7 bases matching TRBD1. V lost 3 bases, J lost 5 bases, and 3 bases stayed unmatched. Germline CDR1 and CDR2: LNHNV and YYDKDF (reference sequence). The CDR3 sequence is 13 residues long. CDR3 in amino acids: CATSRTGQTEAFF. CDR3 nucleotide sequence: TGTGCCACCAGCAGGACAGGGCAGACTGAAGCTTTCTTT.

The chain couples TRBV6-1 to TRBJ2-7, with 8 bases lining up with TRBD1. In germline, CDR1 is MNHNS, CDR2 SASEGT. Trimming took 2 bases from V and 5 from J; bases not matched to a gene: 11. There are 16 residues in the CDR3. In nucleotides, the CDR3 is TGTGCCAGCAGTGAATGGGGGACAGGTTGGGCCGACGAGCAGTACTTC. Protein: CASSEWGTGWADEQYF.

The rearrangement links TRBV18 to TRBJ2-6, with a weak D call TRBD1 (6 bases). The CDR3 has 16 residues. Trimming pared 1 base from V and 2 bases from J, leaving 9 bases between. The germline CDR1 and CDR2 sequences are KGHSH and LQKENI. The CDR3 nucleotides are TGTGCCAGCTCACCACTAGGGGGTACTGGGGCCAACGTCCTGACTTTC. Translated, it gives CASSPLGGTGANVLTF.

This clone has just a few counts. The J gene is TRBJ1-1, the V gene TRBV28; 7 bases agree with TRBD1. Trimming removed 3 bases from V and 0 bases from J; junction bases left unmatched: 4. Germline CDR1 and CDR2: MDHEN and SYDVKM. The CDR3 loop spans 15 amino acids. The CDR3 DNA sequence: TGTGCCAGCAGTTTCAGGGGGAGAATGAACACTGAAGCTTTCTTT. Its protein is CASSFRGRMNTEAFF.

The chain employs TRBV2 and TRBJ2-7; TRBD1 might be the D (5 bases). The CDR3 spans 12 residues. Per germline, CDR1 SNHLY and CDR2 FYNNEI. Trimming stripped 11 bases from V and 2 bases from J, with 13 bases between. The DNA for the CDR3 is TGTGCCCTCCAGGGCGCCGCCTACGAGCAGTACTTC. Protein sequence: CALQGAAYEQYF.

The V and J genes are TRBV6-1 and TRBJ1-3, with TRBD1 identical over 8 bases. This CDR3 is 14 amino acids long. V shed 6 bases, J shed 2 bases, and the junction held 3 bases outside the gene matches. Germline assignment: CDR1 MNHNS and CDR2 SASEGT. CDR3 DNA: TGTGCCAGCAGGCGGACAGGGACTGGAAACACCATATATTTT. It yields the protein CASRRTGTGNTIYF.

This chain links TRBV12-5 with TRBJ1-1; TRBD1 agrees at 7 bases. The germline V gene encodes CDR1 LGHNT and CDR2 FRNRAP. This CDR3 comprises 15 residues. The V gene end was trimmed by 3 bases and the J gene end by 3 bases; junction bases not matched to a gene: 7. The CDR3: CASGFTTGTHTEAFF. The CDR3 region has the DNA TGTGCTAGTGGTTTTACGACAGGGACCCACACTGAAGCTTTCTTT.

The chain carries TRBV4-2 and TRBJ2-7; 11 nucleotides line up with TRBD2. Losses at the gene ends were 2 bases for V and 1 base for J; bases not matched to a gene: 10. In germline, CDR1 is LGHNA, CDR2 YNFKEQ. The CDR3 has 18 amino acids. The CDR3 DNA sequence: TGTGCCAGCAGCCAAACCGGATTAGCGGGAGGGCCATCCTACGAGCAGTACTTC. This encodes CASSQTGLAGGPSYEQYF.

The gene calls are TRBV7-3 and TRBJ2-3, with D perhaps matching TRBD1 (7 bases). The V end lost 1 base, the J end lost 1 base, and 12 bases lay between the germline ends. There are 16 residues in the CDR3. Looked up from germline, CDR1 is SGHTA and CDR2 is FQGTGA. The CDR3 spells CASSLIGGTGTDTQYF. The CDR3 coding sequence is TGTGCCAGCAGCTTAATAGGCGGGACAGGCACAGATACGCAGTATTTT.

CDR3 sequence reads: CSARSLGEQYF. CDR3 nucleotide sequence: TGCAGTGCTAGGTCCCTCGGCGAGCAGTACTTC. V is TRBV20-1 and J is TRBJ2-7; no clear D gene. The V end lost 3 bases, the J end lost 6 bases, and 9 bases lay between the germline ends. The CDR3 extends over 11 amino acids. Germline-derived CDR1 and CDR2 are DFQATT and SNEGSKA (reference sequence).

The rearrangement links TRBV9 to TRBJ2-7; D possibly corresponds to TRBD2 (7 bases). The CDR3 is made up of 14 amino acids. The V gene's germline CDR1 is SGDLS and CDR2 YYNGEE. V dropped 0 bases and J dropped 2 bases, with 9 bases sitting between them. The CDR3 DNA sequence: TGTGCCAGCAGCGTAGGAGGGGGGGCCTACGAGCAGTACTTC. Protein sequence: CASSVGGGAYEQYF.

This chain links TRBV5-6 with TRBJ1-2; D is unresolved. The CDR3 extends over 15 amino acids. The germline gives CDR1 SGHDT, CDR2 YYEEEE. V gave up 5 bases and J gave up 4 bases, with 18 bases separating them. The CDR3 is CASRGRTDFSYGYTF. DNA of the CDR3: TGTGCCAGCAGGGGCCGGACGGACTTTTCCTATGGCTACACCTTC.

This chain connects TRBV4-2 to TRBJ2-7, with a weak D call TRBD2 (5 bases). V lost 0 bases and J 3 bases, leaving 12 bases between the germline ends. The CDR3 contains 15 residues. In germline, CDR1 is LGHNA, CDR2 YNFKEQ. As DNA, the CDR3 is TGTGCCAGCAGCCAAGATGCCTCCGGGAACTACGAGCAGTACTTC. It translates to CASSQDASGNYEQYF.

The chain joins TRBV5-6 to TRBJ2-1, with TRBD2 identical over 7 bases. Germline CDR1 and CDR2: SGHDT and YYEEEE. CDR3 length: 16 amino acids. V lost 0 bases and J lost 3; bases outside the gene matches: 6. CDR3 residues: CASSLEVLADYNEQFF. The CDR3 DNA follows: TGTGCCAGCAGCTTGGAGGTGCTAGCGGACTACAATGAGCAGTTCTTC. Full variable domain (outside the CDR3, taken from reference TRBV5-6 and TRBJ2-1): DAGVTQSPTHLIKTRGQQVTLRCSPKSGHDTVSWYQQALGQGPQFIFQYYEEEERQRGNFPDRFSGHQFPNYSSELNVNALLLGDSALYLCASSLEVLADYNEQFFGPGTRLTVL.

V usage is TRBV15 and J usage is TRBJ2-4; TRBD1 matches 7 bases. CDR1 is LNHNV and CDR2 is YYDKDF in the germline V gene (reference sequence). V shed 0 bases, J shed 6 bases, and the junction held 8 bases outside the gene matches. The CDR3 is made up of 16 amino acids. The chain's CDR3 is CATSRDPGTVVNIQYF. The CDR3 bases are TGTGCCACCAGCAGAGATCCCGGGACAGTGGTAAACATTCAGTACTTC.

V gene TRBV19 combines with J gene TRBJ2-7; possibly TRBD1 for D (6 bases). CDR1 is LNHDA, CDR2 SQIVND, per germline (reference sequence). V lost 4 bases to trimming and J lost 0 bases, with 10 bases between them. This CDR3 spans 14 amino acids. Here the CDR3 DNA reads TGTGCCAGTAGTACTAGGACAGCCTCCTACGAGCAGTACTTC. This encodes CASSTRTASYEQYF.

The J gene is TRBJ1-1, the V gene TRBV9, with D possibly matching TRBD1 (6 bases). Looked up from germline, CDR1 is SGDLS and CDR2 is YYNGEE. Trimming stripped 0 bases from V and 5 bases from J, with 20 bases between. This CDR3 has 17 residues. The DNA of the CDR3 is TGTGCCAGCAGCGTAGATACCCCGGGGGGCGCATTAACTGAAGCTTTCTTT. The encoded protein is CASSVDTPGGALTEAFF.

As DNA, the CDR3 is TGTGCCAGCAGCGTAGAAGGGCGGGAGATGAACAATGAGCAGTTCTTC. Protein: CASSVEGREMNNEQFF. The chain employs TRBV9 and TRBJ2-1; 7 bases are a match to TRBD2. This CDR3 contains 16 residues. Germline V gives CDR1 SGDLS, CDR2 YYNGEE. With 0 bases clipped from V and 5 bases from J, the junction kept 8 bases outside the gene matches.

This sequence joins TRBV5-1 and TRBJ1-2, with a weak D call TRBD1 (5 bases). Germline CDR1 is SGHRS and CDR2 is YFSETQ. The CDR3 runs 16 residues. V gave up 0 bases and J gave up 5 bases, with 17 bases separating them. This chain's CDR3 is CASSLASSGGRYGYTF. The CDR3 DNA is TGCGCCAGCAGCTTGGCCTCTTCTGGGGGGAGGTATGGCTACACCTTC.

This clone appeared a single time. V gene TRBV29-1 combines with J gene TRBJ2-1; possible D gene TRBD1, 6 bases. The ends were cut back, 6 bases at V and 7 bases at J, with 19 bases in the middle. This CDR3 contains 14 residues. Germline V gene data show CDR1 as SQVTM and CDR2 as ANQGSEA. CDR3 nucleotides: TGCAGCGTCGAAAGAGGGACACGAACGAATGAGCAGTTCTTC. Translating it yields CSVERGTRTNEQFF.

The V gene is TRBV7-2, the J gene TRBJ1-2; D possibly corresponds to TRBD1 (5 bases). The CDR3 runs to 13 residues. Trimming shortened V by 2 bases and J by 2 bases, and 6 bases separated the two germline ends. Germline CDR1 and CDR2: SGHTA and FQGNSA. CDR3 in amino acids: CASSLRQNYGYTF. CDR3 nucleotides: TGTGCCAGCAGCTTAAGACAGAACTATGGCTACACCTTC.

V gene TRBV2 combines with J gene TRBJ2-1, with 8 bases lining up with TRBD2. CDR3 length: 12 amino acids. Germline V CDR1 and CDR2: SNHLY, FYNNEI. After removal of 5 bases from V and 14 bases from J, the junction contained 8 bases not matched to a gene. CDR3 nucleotide sequence: TGTGCCAGCAGTTTCCAGCGGGAGTCGGAGTTCTTC. Residues: CASSFQRESEFF. Combining the CDR3 with reference TRBV2 and TRBJ2-1 gives the whole variable domain EPEVTQTPSHQVTQMGQEVILRCVPISNHLYFYWYRQILGQKVEFLVSFYNNEISEKSEIFDDQFSVERPDGSNFTLKIRSTKLEDSAMYFCASSFQRESEFFGPGTRLTVL.

The rearrangement uses TRBV28 and TRBJ2-1; possibly TRBD2 for D (5 bases). Germline CDR1 is MDHEN and CDR2 is SYDVKM. With 8 bases removed from V and 3 bases from J, the gap between germline ends came to 17 bases. The CDR3 consists of 15 residues. In DNA, the CDR3 is TGTGCCAGCTTTGATCCGGGGTCCTACTACAATGAGCAGTTCTTC. It codes for CASFDPGSYYNEQFF. Together with reference TRBV28 and TRBJ2-1, the CDR3 gives the full variable domain: DVKVTQSSRYLVKRTGEKVFLECVQDMDHENMFWYRQDPGLGLRLIYFSYDVKMKEKGDIPEGYSVSREKKERFSLILESASTNQTSMYLCASFDPGSYYNEQFFGPGTRLTVL.

The V call is TRBV19, the J call TRBJ1-1, with 7 bases fitting TRBD1. With 7 bases clipped from V and 4 bases from J, the junction kept 9 bases outside the gene matches. The CDR3 totals 14 residues. Germline loops: CDR1 LNHDA, CDR2 SQIVND (reference sequence). The CDR3 loop is CASKSTGSGTEAFF. CDR3 DNA sequence: TGTGCCAGTAAGTCGACAGGGAGTGGCACTGAAGCTTTCTTT.

The J gene is TRBJ2-1, the V gene TRBV28; TRBD1 agrees at 9 bases. V was clipped by 6 bases and J by 8 bases; unmatched bases: 5. Germline CDR1 reads MDHEN; CDR2 reads SYDVKM. CDR3 length equals 13 residues. The CDR3 protein is CASSPYRGHEQFF. Written as DNA, the CDR3 is TGTGCCAGCAGCCCTTACAGGGGGCATGAGCAGTTCTTC.

The rearrangement joins TRBV18 to TRBJ1-1, with 10 nucleotides matching TRBD1. V lost 5 bases and J lost 1; bases outside the gene matches: 4. Germline CDR1 is KGHSH and CDR2 is LQKENI. The CDR3 loop spans 15 amino acids. CDR3 nucleotides: TGTGCCAGCTCAAAAGACAGGGGGCGGAACACTGAAGCTTTCTTT. It is translated as CASSKDRGRNTEAFF.

The chain combines TRBV5-4 with TRBJ2-5, with unresolved D. CDR1 is SGHNT and CDR2 is YYREEE in the germline V gene (reference sequence). This CDR3 contains 14 residues. Deletions cut 4 bases from V and 1 base from J, with 11 bases between. This CDR3 reads CASSPPQSQETQYF. CDR3 sequence (DNA): TGTGCCAGCAGCCCGCCGCAGTCCCAAGAGACCCAGTACTTC.